What follows is one T cell receptor beta chain and its context. Antigen: not known. This sample is drawn from a study of T cell responses to AZD1222 COVID-19 vaccine. Notes on the study in general: Only a handful of AZD1222 recipients tested seropositive at baseline. Reports say nearly half of spike-specific TCRs go after unmutated variant regions. Researchers took repertoire samples only after the peak T cell response had come. CD4 TCRs linked to vaccination spanned spike, dominating at 160-218 and 743-854.

The CDR3 contains 12 residues. Germline CDR1 reads SGDLS; CDR2 reads YYNGEE. Trimming pared 4 bases from V and 4 bases from J, leaving 6 bases between. The data were produced by immunoSEQ multiplex PCR, yet TCRdb's version contains in-frame clones alone and is incomplete. The data hold around 78,000 clones, with around 90% observed a single time. The sequences come from peripheral blood, collected on day 0 of AZD1222 vaccination. This sequence originates from an adult in good health. This chain links TRBV9 with TRBJ1-3; D is unclear. The CDR3 protein is CASSREGNTIYF. The CDR3, as DNA: TGTGCCAGCAGCAGGGAGGGAAACACCATATATTTT.